Each of the 31 T cell receptor beta chains below was sequenced from the same sample in a study of cytomegalovirus exposure and HLA in healthy donors. The study ran its PCR with 60 Vbeta and 13 Jbeta primers. Only in-frame clones appear in the TCRdb table, and some are missing; sequencing was by immunoSEQ multiplex PCR. The data hold under 200,000 clones, with 70% to 80% observed a single time. Sequencing used PBMCs. The receptors shown here come from a woman younger than 45 in good health and CMV-seropositive.

With regard to this clone: Other DNA sequences in the same sample also yield this CDR3. In DNA, the CDR3 is TGCAGTGCGACAGGGGGCACTGAAGCTTTCTTT. This codes for CSATGGTEAFF. The chain is built from TRBV20-1 and TRBJ1-1, with TRBD1 identical over 9 bases. From germline, CDR1 is DFQATT and CDR2 SNEGSKA (reference sequence). After removal of 6 bases from V and 4 bases from J, the junction contained 0 bases not matched to a gene. This CDR3 has 11 amino acids.

The chain joins TRBV5-1 to TRBJ1-1; 9 positions match TRBD1. From germline, CDR1 is SGHRS and CDR2 YFSETQ. Unmatched junction bases numbered 11, after V lost 0 bases and J lost 5 bases. The CDR3 spans 17 residues. The CDR3 loop reads CASSLGPTGGSWTEAFF. The DNA of the CDR3 is TGCGCCAGCAGCTTGGGTCCGACAGGGGGGTCCTGGACTGAAGCTTTCTTT.

The chain links TRBV6-1 to TRBJ2-3; D possibly corresponds to TRBD2 (7 bases). The CDR3 runs 17 residues. The V end was cut by 4 bases, the J end by 4 bases, with 21 bases between. Germline V gene data show CDR1 as MNHNS and CDR2 as SASEGT. CDR3 residues: CASSGGRGASAADTQYF. CDR3 in DNA: TGTGCCAGCAGTGGGGGCCGGGGGGCTAGCGCTGCAGATACGCAGTATTTT.

This clone has only one observation. Other DNA sequences from this sample encode an identical CDR3 as well. The V call is TRBV5-1, the J call TRBJ2-3; a possible D gene is TRBD1 (6 bases). V was trimmed by 4 bases and J by 0 bases, leaving 9 bases between them. The germline V gene has CDR1 SGHRS and CDR2 YFSETQ. The CDR3 spans 14 residues. DNA of the CDR3: TGCGCCAGCAGCCGGGACACTAGCACAGATACGCAGTATTTT. Translated: CASSRDTSTDTQYF. Combining the CDR3 with reference TRBV5-1 and TRBJ2-3 gives the whole variable domain KAGVTQTPRYLIKTRGQQVTLSCSPISGHRSVSWYQQTPGQGLQFLFEYFSETQRNKGNFPGRFSGRQFSNSRSEMNVSTLELGDSALYLCASSRDTSTDTQYFGPGTRLTVL.

The V gene is TRBV5-1, the J gene TRBJ2-5; 9 bases match TRBD2. This CDR3 contains 17 residues. Trimming removed 4 bases from V and 2 bases from J; junction bases left unmatched: 12. Germline assignment: CDR1 SGHRS and CDR2 YFSETQ. Here the CDR3 DNA reads TGCGCCAGCAGCCTACAATCGAATGCGGGGGGGCAAGAGACCCAGTACTTC. It yields the protein CASSLQSNAGGQETQYF.

The genes are TRBV18 and TRBJ1-5; no clear D. V was trimmed by 3 bases and J by 8 bases, leaving 8 bases between them. In germline, CDR1 is KGHSH, CDR2 LQKENI. The CDR3 contains 12 residues. The DNA for the CDR3 is TGTGCCAGCTCACCCCCGGGAGAGCCCCAGCATTTT. Translation: CASSPPGEPQHF.

This clone is a singleton in its sample. The genes are TRBV9 and TRBJ2-7, with TRBD2 matching over 7 bases. Germline V CDR1 and CDR2: SGDLS, YYNGEE. The length of the CDR3 is 15 residues. The trim removed 0 bases at V and 3 bases at J, leaving 6 bases unmatched. The CDR3 protein is CASSVAGGGVYEQYF. CDR3 sequence (DNA): TGTGCCAGCAGCGTAGCCGGTGGGGGGGTCTACGAGCAGTACTTC.

The chain is built from TRBV5-6 and TRBJ2-4; D uncertain. The V end lost 4 bases, the J end lost 8 bases, and 16 bases lay between the germline ends. The CDR3 covers 14 residues. Germline V gene lookup returns CDR1 SGHDT and CDR2 YYEEEE. DNA of the CDR3: TGTGCCAGCAGCACGGATGCCACTCAGGACATTCAGTACTTC. Translating it yields CASSTDATQDIQYF.

This clone was counted between two and nine times. This chain uses TRBV6-1 with TRBJ2-7, with D tentatively TRBD2 (6 bases). This CDR3 has 14 amino acids. Trimming stripped 4 bases from V and 4 bases from J, with 14 bases between. The germline V gene has CDR1 MNHNS and CDR2 SASEGT. The DNA for the CDR3 is TGTGCCAGCAGTGTAGAGGGAGGCCGGTACGAGCAGTACTTC. It codes for CASSVEGGRYEQYF.

The chain is built from TRBV5-1 and TRBJ1-2; 8 bases are a match to TRBD1. The CDR3 runs to 18 residues. Germline V CDR1 and CDR2: SGHRS, YFSETQ. J gave up 3 bases and V 3 bases, and 16 bases lay outside the gene matches. CDR3 DNA sequence: TGCGCCAGCAGCTCGGGATGGGGACAGGTGAGCTGGGACTATGGCTACACCTTC. Translating it yields CASSSGWGQVSWDYGYTF.

This chain links TRBV7-9 with TRBJ2-6; D gene unclear. The ends were cut back, 6 bases at V and 0 bases at J, with 6 bases in the middle. The CDR3 length is 14 residues. CDR1 is SEHNR, CDR2 FQNEAQ, per germline (reference sequence). This chain's CDR3 is CASSLPSGANVLTF. The CDR3, as DNA: TGTGCCAGCAGTCTTCCCTCTGGGGCCAACGTCCTGACTTTC. The whole variable domain, remainder taken from reference TRBV7-9 and TRBJ2-6, is DTGVSQNPRHKITKRGQNVTFRCDPISEHNRLYWYRQTLGQGPEFLTYFQNEAQLEKSRLLSDRFSAERPKGSFSTLEIQRTEQGDSAMYLCASSLPSGANVLTFGAGSRLTVL.

The table lists this clone with a few counts. This sequence joins TRBV6-4 and TRBJ1-5, with 7 positions matching TRBD1. From germline, CDR1 is MRHNA and CDR2 SNTAGT. This CDR3 spans 13 amino acids. V shed 7 bases and J 7 bases; nucleotides not matched to a gene: 7. DNA for the CDR3: TGTGCCAGCAACGACAGGGTCGAGCAGCCCCAGCATTTT. Its translation is CASNDRVEQPQHF.

This clone has only a few counts. The J gene is TRBJ2-7, the V gene TRBV5-1; 8 positions match TRBD1. V was pared by 4 bases and J by 0 bases, with 12 bases of the junction left unmatched. This CDR3 is built from 17 residues. In germline, CDR1 is SGHRS, CDR2 YFSETQ. This CDR3 reads CASSHFPGGESSYEQYF. CDR3 in DNA: TGCGCCAGCAGCCACTTCCCAGGGGGCGAAAGCTCCTACGAGCAGTACTTC.

The chain uses TRBV6-5 and TRBJ2-5; D remains ambiguous. The V gene lost 2 bases and the J gene lost 4 bases, with 14 bases spanning the gap. Germline CDR1 and CDR2: MNHEY and SVGAGI. The CDR3 contains 15 residues. CDR3 nucleotides: TGTGCCAGCAGTTACGCGCTAGACGGTCCAGAGACCCAGTACTTC. The encoded protein is CASSYALDGPETQYF.

J is TRBJ2-2 and V is TRBV14; D possibly corresponds to TRBD1 (6 bases). Deletions cut 4 bases from V and 5 bases from J, with 14 bases between. The CDR3 has 15 amino acids. Germline V gene sequence: CDR1 SGHDN, CDR2 FVKESK. CDR3 amino acids: CASSPLGARTGELFF. The DNA of the CDR3 is TGTGCCAGCAGCCCGCTGGGGGCTCGGACCGGGGAGCTGTTTTTT.

V usage is TRBV7-2 and J usage is TRBJ1-3, with D uncertain. The germline CDR1 and CDR2 sequences are SGHTA and FQGNSA. Trimming shortened V by 4 bases and J by 0 bases, and 10 bases separated the two germline ends. The CDR3 runs to 15 residues. CDR3 nucleotide sequence: TGTGCCAGCAGCTCACAGTTTACCTCTGGAAACACCATATATTTT. Its protein is CASSSQFTSGNTIYF.

The chain employs TRBV9 and TRBJ1-1; a possible D gene is TRBD1 (5 bases). This CDR3 is 14 amino acids long. The germline gives CDR1 SGDLS, CDR2 YYNGEE. The germline V and J ends were trimmed by 7 bases and 3 bases, with 16 bases remaining between them. The CDR3 DNA follows: TGTGCCAGCTCGTGGCGGGGGGACGACACTGAAGCTTTCTTT. It encodes CASSWRGDDTEAFF.

This chain links TRBV7-2 with TRBJ1-2; 8 bases align to TRBD1. Germline CDR1 and CDR2: SGHTA and FQGNSA. The J segment lost 8 bases and the V segment lost 5 bases, leaving 10 bases of the junction unmatched. The CDR3 covers 14 residues. The CDR3 coding sequence is TGTGCCAGCAGCCCCAGGACAGGGAGTGAGGGCTACACCTTC. As protein: CASSPRTGSEGYTF.

The rearrangement uses TRBV19 and TRBJ2-7, with 8 bases identical to TRBD1. The CDR3 totals 16 residues. CDR1 LNHDA and CDR2 SQIVND come from the germline V gene (reference sequence). Unmatched junction bases numbered 13, after V lost 6 bases and J lost 3 bases. This CDR3 reads CASRPSPGQAVYEQYF. CDR3 coding DNA: TGTGCCAGTAGGCCCAGCCCGGGACAGGCCGTCTACGAGCAGTACTTC.

This clone has only a few counts. The chain joins TRBV5-1 to TRBJ2-1; 8 bases are a match to TRBD2. The germline gives CDR1 SGHRS, CDR2 YFSETQ. The CDR3 sequence is 14 residues long. V gave up 7 bases and J gave up 4 bases; unmatched junction bases: 7. The CDR3 here is CASALSGGYNEQFF. Here the CDR3 DNA reads TGCGCCAGCGCCCTATCGGGGGGGTACAATGAGCAGTTCTTC.

The J gene is TRBJ1-6, the V gene TRBV27, with 9 positions matching TRBD1. Germline V gives CDR1 MNHEY, CDR2 SMNVEV (reference sequence). Germline trimming cut 1 base from V and 4 bases from J; bases unmatched to any gene: 5. The CDR3 length is 17 residues. DNA for the CDR3: TGTGCCAGCAGTTTATATCTGGACAGGGGATATAATTCACCCCTCCACTTT. Its protein product is CASSLYLDRGYNSPLHF.

The chain links TRBV10-3 to TRBJ1-1; maybe TRBD1 (5 bases). V was clipped by 11 bases and J by 4 bases, with 14 bases between them. This CDR3 has 12 residues. Per the germline V gene, CDR1 is ENHRY and CDR2 is SYGVKD. The CDR3 bases are TGTGCCGCCTCAGGGCTGGGCACTGAAGCTTTCTTT. Its translation is CAASGLGTEAFF.

This sequence joins TRBV27 and TRBJ2-5; D perhaps matches TRBD2 (7 bases). Germline V CDR1 and CDR2: MNHEY, SMNVEV (reference sequence). The CDR3 extends over 14 amino acids. The V gene lost 5 bases and the J gene lost 5 bases, with 15 bases spanning the gap. CDR3 residues: CASSPPGGWETQYF. The CDR3 DNA reads as TGTGCCAGCAGTCCCCCGGGGGGCTGGGAGACCCAGTACTTC.

The chain links TRBV11-2 to TRBJ1-2; D gene uncertain. The CDR3 sequence is 14 residues long. CDR1 and CDR2 from the germline V gene are SGHAT and FQNNGV. The V and J ends lost 3 bases and 4 bases respectively, with 12 bases between them. The chain's CDR3 is CASSFAGLPYGYTF. As DNA, the CDR3 is TGTGCCAGCAGCTTTGCCGGTCTCCCCTATGGCTACACCTTC.

This clone was counted a few times. The chain joins TRBV4-1 to TRBJ1-2; weak D call: TRBD1 (6 bases). Trimming left V 4 bases short and J 0 bases short, with 12 bases between. CDR1 is MGHRA and CDR2 is YSYEKL in the germline V gene. This CDR3 has 15 amino acids. The DNA for the CDR3 is TGCGCCAGCAGCCGCGGGGGGGCAACTAACTATGGCTACACCTTC. It codes for CASSRGGATNYGYTF.

The chain employs TRBV7-7 and TRBJ2-5, with 10 bases lining up with TRBD1. The CDR3 has 13 residues. Trimming at V came to 8 bases and at J to 5 bases, leaving 5 bases not matched to a gene. From germline, CDR1 is SSHAT and CDR2 FNYEAQ (reference sequence). CDR3 DNA sequence: TGTGCCAGCGGCCGGGACAGGGGTGAGACCCAGTACTTC. Its protein is CASGRDRGETQYF.

This rearrangement joins TRBV7-2 to TRBJ2-2; D gene uncertain. In germline, CDR1 is SGHTA, CDR2 FQGNSA. The CDR3 is 17 amino acids. V shed 3 bases and J shed 3 bases, with 17 bases lying between them. The CDR3 coding sequence is TGTGCCAGCAGCTTGATCGGTACGGTAGAGTACACCGGGGAGCTGTTTTTT. Protein sequence: CASSLIGTVEYTGELFF.

The chain uses TRBV7-2 and TRBJ1-6, with D uncertain. Germline CDR1 reads SGHTA; CDR2 reads FQGNSA. This CDR3 spans 13 amino acids. The ends were cut back, 3 bases at V and 9 bases at J, with 9 bases in the middle. The CDR3 region is CASSFGDLSPLHF. In nucleotides, the CDR3 is TGTGCCAGCAGCTTCGGGGATCTTTCACCCCTCCACTTT.

V usage is TRBV5-4 and J usage is TRBJ1-2, with 8 bases that match TRBD1. The CDR3 is 14 residues long. Germline V gene data show CDR1 as SGHNT and CDR2 as YYREEE (reference sequence). V shed 6 bases and J 5 bases; nucleotides not matched to a gene: 9. The CDR3 coding sequence is TGTGCCAGCAACCAACCGGACAGGGCATATGGCTACACCTTC. Amino acid sequence: CASNQPDRAYGYTF.

V is TRBV4-3 and J is TRBJ1-4, with D possibly being TRBD1 (6 bases). The CDR3 has 15 residues. The V gene lost 7 bases and the J gene lost 7 bases, with 19 bases spanning the gap. CDR1 is LGHNA and CDR2 is YSLEER in the germline V gene. The CDR3 DNA reads as TGCGCCAGCATGCAACGGGACACGCCGGGTGAAAAACTGTTTTTT. It yields the protein CASMQRDTPGEKLFF.

The V gene is TRBV7-6, the J gene TRBJ2-7, with 7 bases identical to TRBD1. The ends lost 5 bases at V and 2 bases at J; junction bases unmatched: 6. Germline V gives CDR1 SGHVS, CDR2 FNYEAQ. The CDR3 covers 14 residues. The CDR3 nucleotides are TGTGCCAGCAGCCTACAGGGGACCACCTACGAGCAGTACTTC. It encodes CASSLQGTTYEQYF.